This TCR beta chain was captured by sequencing in a study of blood T cell repertoires in COVID-19. Authors' processing steps: The authors estimated nucleated cell counts from reference gene primer amplification. Produced via immunoSEQ multiplex PCR; TCRdb's table is partial and in-frame only. V and J calls and clone size are those listed in that table; D and trimming were worked out from the DNA. The data show approximately 230,000 clones, with approximately 82% seen just once and over 12% held by the top ten. The CDR3 has 16 residues. Input material: PBMCs or T cells enriched from blood (not recorded which). The origin of this receptor is a man aged 35-49 years who had recovered from COVID-19. The rearrangement uses TRBV21-1 and TRBJ2-7; TRBD1, the table's D call, was not compared with the DNA. TRBV21-1 is deemed a pseudogene. The chain's CDR3 is CASSGRDRGTPYEQYF. DNA for the CDR3: TGTGCCAGCAGCGGGCGGGACAGGGGAACCCCCTACGAGCAGTACTTC.